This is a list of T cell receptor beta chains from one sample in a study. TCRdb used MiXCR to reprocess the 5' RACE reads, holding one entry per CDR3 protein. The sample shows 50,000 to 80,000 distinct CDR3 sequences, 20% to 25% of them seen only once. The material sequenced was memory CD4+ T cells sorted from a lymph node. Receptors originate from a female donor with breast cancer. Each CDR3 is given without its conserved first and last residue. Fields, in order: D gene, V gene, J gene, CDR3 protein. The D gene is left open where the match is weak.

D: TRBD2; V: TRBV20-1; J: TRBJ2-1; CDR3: SAPDRGVNEQF
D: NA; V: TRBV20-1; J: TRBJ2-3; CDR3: SATTRDTQY
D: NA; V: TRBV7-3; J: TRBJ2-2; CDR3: ASSLFRSDTGELF
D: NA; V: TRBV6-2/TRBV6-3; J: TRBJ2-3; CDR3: ASRLGGGGDTQY
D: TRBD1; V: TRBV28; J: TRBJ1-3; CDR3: ASRPPGQGRTIY
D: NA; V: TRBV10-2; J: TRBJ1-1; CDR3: ASSEEWKGTEAF
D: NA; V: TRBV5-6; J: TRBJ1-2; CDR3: ASSLGTSSYGYT
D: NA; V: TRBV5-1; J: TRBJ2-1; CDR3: ASSLRYGGADDEQF
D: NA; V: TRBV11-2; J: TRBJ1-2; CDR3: ASSLPMAAYGYT
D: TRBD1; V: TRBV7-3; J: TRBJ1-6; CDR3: ACSQYRGSPLH
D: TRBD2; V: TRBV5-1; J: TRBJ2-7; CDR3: ASRITSGSYEQY
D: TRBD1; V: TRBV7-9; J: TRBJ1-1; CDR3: ASSKQGGGAF
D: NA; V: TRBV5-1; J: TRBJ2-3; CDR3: ASSMLGLLDRDTQY
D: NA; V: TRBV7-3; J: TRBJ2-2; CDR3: ASSFSGTGELF
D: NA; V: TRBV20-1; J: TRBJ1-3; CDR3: SASQDSGNTIY
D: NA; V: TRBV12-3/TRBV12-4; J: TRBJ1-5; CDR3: ASSLRYGRRNQPQH
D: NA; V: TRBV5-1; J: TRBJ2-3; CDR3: ASSLASVSDTDTQY
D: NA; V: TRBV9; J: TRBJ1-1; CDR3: ASSVEGNTEAF
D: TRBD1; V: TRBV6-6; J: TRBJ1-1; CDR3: ASSTTGDGEAF
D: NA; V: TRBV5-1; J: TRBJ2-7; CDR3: ASSPEGGLTYEQY
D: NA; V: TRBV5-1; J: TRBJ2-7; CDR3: ASSLEGSPYEQY
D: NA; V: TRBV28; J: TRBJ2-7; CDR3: ASSFGDRRTYEQY
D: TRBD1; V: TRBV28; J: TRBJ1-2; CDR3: ASSLLTGVNGYT
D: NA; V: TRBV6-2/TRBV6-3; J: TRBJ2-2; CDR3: ASSYETGELF
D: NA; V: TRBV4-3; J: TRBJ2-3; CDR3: ASSRGGLGTDTQY
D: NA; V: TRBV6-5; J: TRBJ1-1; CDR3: ASSHYGENAF
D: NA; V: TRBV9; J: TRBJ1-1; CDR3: ASSIAAHSNTEAF
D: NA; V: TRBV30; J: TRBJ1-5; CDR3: ALSGGGNQPQH
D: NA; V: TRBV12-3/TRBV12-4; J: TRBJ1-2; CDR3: ASSPSGRPGT
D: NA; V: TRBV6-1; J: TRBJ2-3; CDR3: ASSSHSRAGLADTQY
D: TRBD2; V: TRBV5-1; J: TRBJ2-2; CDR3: VSSLAPTSGGGTGELF
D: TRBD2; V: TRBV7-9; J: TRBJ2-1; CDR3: ASSLPGLAIRNEQF
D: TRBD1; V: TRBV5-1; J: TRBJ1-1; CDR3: ASSLDGTGGPSF
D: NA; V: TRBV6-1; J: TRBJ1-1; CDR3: ASSEHLGTEAF
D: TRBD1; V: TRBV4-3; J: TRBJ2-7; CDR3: ASSQEATSGGYEQY
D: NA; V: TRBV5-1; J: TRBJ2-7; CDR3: ASSYGNRPDSYEQY
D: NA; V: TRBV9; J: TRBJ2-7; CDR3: ASSVKQGSGEQY
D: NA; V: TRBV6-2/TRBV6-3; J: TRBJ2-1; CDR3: ASRRRAGEQF
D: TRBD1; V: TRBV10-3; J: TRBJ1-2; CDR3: AISGQGAAYGYT
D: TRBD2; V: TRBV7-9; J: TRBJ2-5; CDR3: ASSLLSGGTQY
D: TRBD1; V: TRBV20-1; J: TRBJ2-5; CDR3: SALDRGGTQY
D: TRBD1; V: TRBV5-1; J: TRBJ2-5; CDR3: ASKAGQGLQETQY
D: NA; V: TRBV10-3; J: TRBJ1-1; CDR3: AIREERGDEAF
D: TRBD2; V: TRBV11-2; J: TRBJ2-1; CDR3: ASSPINRPSGSSYEQF
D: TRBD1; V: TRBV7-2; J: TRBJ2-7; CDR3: ASSLSAGGTNEQY
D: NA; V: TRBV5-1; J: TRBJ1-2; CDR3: ASSLEWDYGYT
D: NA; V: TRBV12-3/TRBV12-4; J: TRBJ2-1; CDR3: ASTGWRGSPYNEQF
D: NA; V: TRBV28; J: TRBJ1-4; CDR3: ASRSDLGQLSRKLF
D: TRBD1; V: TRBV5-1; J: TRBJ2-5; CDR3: ASGDGQGETQY
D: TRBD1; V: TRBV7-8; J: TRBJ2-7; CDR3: ASSFGQGVSYEQY
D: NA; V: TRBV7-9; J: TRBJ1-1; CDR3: ASSFSQDTEAF
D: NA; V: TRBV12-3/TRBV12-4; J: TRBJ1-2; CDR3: ASSPHMDYGYT
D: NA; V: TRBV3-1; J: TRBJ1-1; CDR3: ASSQDLVNTEAF
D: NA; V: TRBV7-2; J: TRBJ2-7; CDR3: ASSLVGSGSTY